The 5 T cell receptor beta chains below come from one sample, sequenced in a study of high-grade serous ovarian cancer treatment subgroups. Data came from immunoSEQ multiplex PCR; TCRdb stores just in-frame clones and leaves some out. The table includes 7,500 or so clones, over 70% detected once. Tumor samples were taken before definitive surgery or chemotherapy. Sequencing was done on a sample of tumor tissue. The receptors were gathered from a human donor with high-grade serous ovarian cancer.

The chain uses TRBV20-1 and TRBJ2-5; TRBD1 or TRBD2 may be the D gene (5 bases each). In germline, CDR1 is DFQATT, CDR2 SNEGSKA (reference sequence). CDR3 length: 11 amino acids. V was shortened by 6 bases and J by 7 bases, with 12 bases between the two germline ends. DNA of the CDR3: TGCAGTGCCGGGACGAGTGGGACCCAGTACTTC. This sequence encodes CSAGTSGTQYF.

J is TRBJ1-2 and V is TRBV5-1, with D possibly matching TRBD1 (6 bases). V shed 1 base and J shed 4 bases, with 8 bases lying between them. This CDR3 is built from 13 residues. Germline CDR1 SGHRS, CDR2 YFSETQ. CDR3 sequence reads: CASSLTGTYGYTF. The CDR3 DNA reads TGCGCCAGCAGCTTGACAGGGACCTATGGCTACACCTTC.

The chain combines TRBV6-5 with TRBJ2-2; tentatively, D is TRBD1 (5 bases). CDR3 size: 15 residues. The V gene lost 3 bases and the J gene lost 4 bases, with 12 bases spanning the gap. The germline V gene has CDR1 MNHEY and CDR2 SVGAGI. The CDR3 loop is CASSYIGAATGELFF. The CDR3 bases are TGTGCCAGCAGTTATATAGGGGCGGCCACCGGGGAGCTGTTTTTT.

On this clone itself: At one of its ends the junction is not consistent with the germline gene, which may arise from a read error. The chain uses TRBV6-6 and TRBJ2-7; D assignment may be TRBD1 or TRBD2 (5 bases each). The CDR3 is 15 residues long. Germline loops: CDR1 MNHNY, CDR2 SVGAGI (reference sequence). In DNA form, the CDR3 reads TGTGCCAGCAGTTACCCCCGGGACGGTTCCTACAAGCAGTACTTC. Translated: CASSYPRDGSYKQYF.

The CDR3 region is CASSTGGAHEQYF. Written as DNA, the CDR3 is TGTGCCAGCAGCACAGGGGGCGCCCACGAGCAGTACTTC. The chain employs TRBV6-1 and TRBJ2-7; 9 nucleotides line up with TRBD1. V lost 6 bases, J lost 5 bases, and 5 bases stayed unmatched. This CDR3 has 13 amino acids. Germline CDR1 and CDR2: MNHNS and SASEGT.